This T cell receptor (beta chain) was captured in a study of blood T cells in healthy people across ages. From germline, CDR1 is MNHEY and CDR2 SMNVEV (reference sequence). The CDR3 is made up of 12 amino acids. V was trimmed by 6 bases and J by 7 bases, leaving 12 bases between them. Together with a sample-barcoded 5' primer, a J-beta primer mix was included in a second PCR lasting roughly 7 to 11 cycles. A single record per CDR3 protein comes from TCRdb applying MiXCR to the 5' RACE reads. The table has almost 800,000 distinct CDR3 sequences, roughly 50% seen once. Sequenced material: blood. This TCR was recovered from a man under 40 in good health. The chain employs TRBV27 and TRBJ1-1, with D unclear. The CDR3, as DNA: TGTGCCAGCAGGGCAGTTGTAGGTGAAGCTTTCTTT. It yields the protein CASRAVVGEAFF.